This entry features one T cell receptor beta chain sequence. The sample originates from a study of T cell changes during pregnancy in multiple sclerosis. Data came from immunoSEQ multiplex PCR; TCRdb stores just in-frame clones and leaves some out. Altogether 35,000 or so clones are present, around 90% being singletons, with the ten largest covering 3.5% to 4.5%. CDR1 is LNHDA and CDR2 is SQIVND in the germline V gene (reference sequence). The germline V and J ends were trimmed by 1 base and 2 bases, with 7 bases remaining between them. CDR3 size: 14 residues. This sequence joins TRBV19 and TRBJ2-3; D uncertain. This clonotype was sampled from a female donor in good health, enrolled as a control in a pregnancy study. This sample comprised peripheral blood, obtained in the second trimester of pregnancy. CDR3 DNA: TGTGCCAGTAGTATAGTTAGCACCACAGATACGCAGTATTTT. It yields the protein CASSIVSTTDTQYF.